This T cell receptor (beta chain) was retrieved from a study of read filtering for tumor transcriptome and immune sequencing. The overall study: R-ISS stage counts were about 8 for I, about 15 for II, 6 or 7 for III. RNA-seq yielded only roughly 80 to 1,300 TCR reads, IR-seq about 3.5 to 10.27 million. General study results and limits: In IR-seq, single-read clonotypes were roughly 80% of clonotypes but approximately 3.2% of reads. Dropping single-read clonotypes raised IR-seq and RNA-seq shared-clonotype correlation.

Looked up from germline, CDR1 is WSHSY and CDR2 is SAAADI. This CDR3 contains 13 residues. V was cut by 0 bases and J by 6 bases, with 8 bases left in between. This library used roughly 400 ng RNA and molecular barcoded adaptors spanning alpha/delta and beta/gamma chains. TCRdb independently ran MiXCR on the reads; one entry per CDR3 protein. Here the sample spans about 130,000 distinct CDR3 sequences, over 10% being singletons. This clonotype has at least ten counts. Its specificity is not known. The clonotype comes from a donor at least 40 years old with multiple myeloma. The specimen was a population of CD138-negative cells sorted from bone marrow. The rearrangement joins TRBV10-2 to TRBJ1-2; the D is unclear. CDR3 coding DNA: TGCGCCAGCAGTGAGTCGACGGCAGATGGCTACACCTTC. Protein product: CASSESTADGYTF.